This entry describes one TCR delta chain. The sample holds other DNA sequences that translate to the same CDR3. This record comes from a study of gamma-delta T cells after stem cell transplantation. TCRdb re-called clones from the RT-PCR reads via CATT. This table has some 1,600 delta-chain clones, around 4% appearing once. Germline V gene sequence: CDR1 GEAIGNYY, CDR2 EKD. V dropped 7 bases and J dropped 5; count of bases not matched to a gene: 23. The CDR3 loop spans 18 amino acids. This chain joins TRDV2 and TRDJ1; TRDD3 matches at 8 bases. The specimen sequenced was gamma-delta T cells. The TCR originated in a human donor. It is not recorded whose cells these are; they may come from a transplant donor. CDR3 in DNA: TGTGCCTGCGACTCCTTAAAGCTTACTGGGGGGCCTTTTGATAAACTCATCTTT. Residues: CACDSLKLTGGPFDKLIF.